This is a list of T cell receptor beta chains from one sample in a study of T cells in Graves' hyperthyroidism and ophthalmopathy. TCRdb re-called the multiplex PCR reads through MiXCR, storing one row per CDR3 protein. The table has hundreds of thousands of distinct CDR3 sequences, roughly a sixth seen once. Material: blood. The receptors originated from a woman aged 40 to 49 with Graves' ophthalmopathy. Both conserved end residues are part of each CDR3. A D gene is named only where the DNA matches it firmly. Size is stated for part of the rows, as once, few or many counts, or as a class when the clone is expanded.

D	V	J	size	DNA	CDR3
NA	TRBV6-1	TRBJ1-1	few	TGTGCCAGCATTAGAGACACGACGAACACTGAAGCTTTCTTT	CASIRDTTNTEAFF
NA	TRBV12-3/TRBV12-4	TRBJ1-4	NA	TGTGCCAGCAGTTCTTGGGGGATTAATGCAAAACTGTTTTTT	CASSSWGINAKLFF
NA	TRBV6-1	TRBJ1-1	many	TGTGCCAGCAGCAGACAGCCGGGGATCAACACTGAAGCTTTCTTT	CASSRQPGINTEAFF
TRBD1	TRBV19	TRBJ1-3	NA	TGTGCCAGTAGTGGACAGGTTGTAAACACCATATATTTT	CASSGQVVNTIYF
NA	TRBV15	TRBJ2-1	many	TGTGCCACCAGCAGAGTGCGCCAGGGTGGTAGGGATGAGCAGTTCTTC	CATSRVRQGGRDEQFF
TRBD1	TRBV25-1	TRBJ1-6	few	TGTGCCAGCAGTGAATCCTCAGGGGGCGCCGGTTCACCCCTCCACTTT	CASSESSGGAGSPLHF
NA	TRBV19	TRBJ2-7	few	TGTGCCAGTAGTATAAGGGCGGGGATCATCTACGAGCAGTACTTC	CASSIRAGIIYEQYF
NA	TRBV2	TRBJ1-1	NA	TGTGCCAGCGGTGAATGGTTAGGGAACACTGAAGCTTTCTTT	CASGEWLGNTEAFF
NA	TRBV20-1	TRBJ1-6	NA	TGCAGTGCTAGAGACGACCTCCAGGGGCCGGGTTCACCCCTCCACTTT	CSARDDLQGPGSPLHF
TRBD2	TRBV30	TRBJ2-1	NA	TGTGCCTGGAGAGAAGCGGGATATCGTGAGCAGTTCTTC	CAWREAGYREQFF
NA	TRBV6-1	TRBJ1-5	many	TGTGCCAGCAGTGAAGACGGGGGGGGCAATCAGCCCCAGCATTTT	CASSEDGGGNQPQHF
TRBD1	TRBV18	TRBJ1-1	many	TGTGCCAGCTCACCGGCCCTGACAGGGGAGCACACTGAAGCTTTCTTT	CASSPALTGEHTEAFF
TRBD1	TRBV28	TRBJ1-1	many	TGTGCCAGCAGTTTGAGAGGGGACAGAGGCCCTGAAGCTTTCTTT	CASSLRGDRGPEAFF
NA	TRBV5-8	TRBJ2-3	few	TGTGCCAGCAGCTTGGCCTTGAGTCCAGCTAGCACAGATACGCAGTATTTT	CASSLALSPASTDTQYF
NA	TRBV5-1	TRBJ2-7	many	TGCGCCAGCAGCGGAGGGACTTATCTCTACGAGCAGTACTTC	CASSGGTYLYEQYF
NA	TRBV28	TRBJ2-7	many	TGTGCCAGCAGTTTATCCCTCACCTACGAGCAGTACTTC	CASSLSLTYEQYF
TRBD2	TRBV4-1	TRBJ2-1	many	TGCGCCAGCAGCCAAGATCAGATTAGCGGGGCCCACAATGAGCAGTTCTTC	CASSQDQISGAHNEQFF
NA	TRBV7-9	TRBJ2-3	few	TGTGCCAGCAGCCAGAACAGGGGAGGTTGGTCGCGCACAGATACGCAGTATTTT	CASSQNRGGWSRTDTQYF
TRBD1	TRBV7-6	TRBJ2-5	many	TGTGCCAGCAGCTCAAACACAGGGGGAAGGGAGACCCAGTACTTC	CASSSNTGGRETQYF
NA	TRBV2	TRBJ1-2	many	TGTGCCAGCAGGGCCAGGGGATCTAACTATGGCTACACCTTC	CASRARGSNYGYTF
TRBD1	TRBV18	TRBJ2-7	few	TGTGCCAGCTCACCTGACAGGGCCGGAGAGCAGTACTTC	CASSPDRAGEQYF
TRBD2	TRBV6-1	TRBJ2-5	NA	TGTGCCAGCAGACCTGGACTAGCCCTGACGGTCGCCCAGTACTTC	CASRPGLALTVAQYF
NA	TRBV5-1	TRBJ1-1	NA	TGCGCCAGCAGCTCAAGCAGGGGAGCTGAAGCTTTCTTT	CASSSSRGAEAFF
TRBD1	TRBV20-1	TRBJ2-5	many	TGCAGTGCCTCTCAGGGGGTAGACCCCCTCCGCCAGTACTTC	CSASQGVDPLRQYF
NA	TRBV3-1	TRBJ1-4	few	TGTGCCAGCAGCCCGCAGCGGCCCCCTAATGAAAAACTGTTTTTT	CASSPQRPPNEKLFF
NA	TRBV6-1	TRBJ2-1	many	TGTGCCAGCAGTTTCCACCCCGATGAGCAGTTCTTC	CASSFHPDEQFF
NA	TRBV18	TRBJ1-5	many	TGTGCCAGCTCACTATCGGGTGGGCGACAGCCCCAGCATTTT	CASSLSGGRQPQHF
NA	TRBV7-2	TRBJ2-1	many	TGTGCCAGCAGCTTAGAGGGGAATCCCTACAATGAGCAGTTCTTC	CASSLEGNPYNEQFF
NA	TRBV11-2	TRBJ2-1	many	TGTGCCAGCAGCTTAGATCCCAGCATCCTTGGGAATGAGCAGTTCTTC	CASSLDPSILGNEQFF
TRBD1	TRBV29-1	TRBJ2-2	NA	TGCAGCGTTTACAGGGGCACCGGGGAGCTGTTTTTT	CSVYRGTGELFF
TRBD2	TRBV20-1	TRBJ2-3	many	TGCAGTGCTAGAGACCCGGGACTAGCGGGTCACACAGATACGCAGTATTTT	CSARDPGLAGHTDTQYF
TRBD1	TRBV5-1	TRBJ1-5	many	TGCGCCAGCAGCCCGGGACAGAGTAGGTGGCCCCAGCATTTT	CASSPGQSRWPQHF